This T cell receptor (beta chain) was recorded in a study of long-term antiretroviral therapy in people with HIV. Each participant with HIV received care in the United States. Investigators performed immunoSEQ version v3.0 at survey level. Using immunoSEQ multiplex PCR, the repertoire was profiled, and TCRdb retains in-frame clones only, with some absent. Of approximately 13,000 clones in the sample, roughly 80% were seen once. General study findings and limits: The study found narrower CDR3 length ranges in HIV repertoires than in controls. Specimen acquisition occurred between about 2004 and 2018, potentially under older ART regimens.

About this clone itself: Antigen: not known.

The origin of this receptor is a middle-aged woman with HIV. Sequenced material: unsorted PBMCs, taken 1.8 years before starting antiretroviral therapy.

The CDR3 reads CASSSEYYYGYTF. DNA of the CDR3: TGTGCCAGCAGCTCGGAGTACTATTATGGCTACACCTTC. The chain recombines TRBV11-2 with TRBJ1-2, with D hard to call. The ends were cut back, 4 bases at V and 5 bases at J, with 11 bases in the middle. The CDR3 runs to 13 residues. Germline CDR1 and CDR2: SGHAT and FQNNGV.